Listed below are T cell receptor beta chains from one sample, sequenced in a study of blood T cells in healthy people across ages. TCRdb called the 5' RACE reads again in MiXCR, with one record for every CDR3 protein. The top ten clones hold 13% of a sample with approximately 880,000 distinct CDR3 sequences, 48% of them seen once. Input material: blood. These receptors were collected from a young man in good health. The CDR3 runs from the conserved cysteine through the conserved F or W. Fields, in order: clone size, D gene, V gene, J gene, CDR3 protein, CDR3 DNA. The D gene is left open where the match is weak. A row's size may be missing; if present it is once, few, many or a size class.

clone_size: many
d_call: NA
v_call: TRBV20-1
j_call: TRBJ2-5
cdr3_aa: CSARGPTGESETQYF
cdr3_nt: TGCAGTGCAAGGGGCCCTACGGGGGAGTCAGAGACCCAGTACTTC

clone_size: few
d_call: NA
v_call: TRBV6-1
j_call: TRBJ2-3
cdr3_aa: CASRTGRMDTDTQYF
cdr3_nt: TGTGCCAGCAGGACGGGACGGATGGACACAGATACGCAGTATTTT

clone_size: NA
d_call: NA
v_call: TRBV5-1
j_call: TRBJ2-2
cdr3_aa: CASKVRDNTGELFF
cdr3_nt: TGCGCCAGCAAAGTAAGGGATAACACCGGGGAGCTGTTTTTT

clone_size: once
d_call: TRBD1
v_call: TRBV10-3
j_call: TRBJ2-1
cdr3_aa: CAISTGGRNNEQFF
cdr3_nt: TGTGCCATCAGTACAGGGGGCCGTAACAATGAGCAGTTCTTC

clone_size: few
d_call: NA
v_call: TRBV27
j_call: TRBJ2-7
cdr3_aa: CASSLFRGGEQYF
cdr3_nt: TGTGCCAGCAGTTTATTTCGGGGTGGCGAGCAGTACTTC

clone_size: NA
d_call: NA
v_call: TRBV7-2
j_call: TRBJ1-5
cdr3_aa: CASSRGHRENQPQHF
cdr3_nt: TGTGCCAGCAGCCGCGGACACAGGGAAAATCAGCCCCAGCATTTT

clone_size: NA
d_call: NA
v_call: TRBV20-1
j_call: TRBJ2-7
cdr3_aa: CSARGGGDYEQYF
cdr3_nt: TGCAGTGCTAGGGGCGGAGGGGACTACGAGCAGTACTTC

clone_size: NA
d_call: NA
v_call: TRBV25-1
j_call: TRBJ2-6
cdr3_aa: CASNGQAGANVLTF
cdr3_nt: TGTGCCAGCAATGGACAAGCCGGGGCCAACGTCCTGACTTTC

clone_size: NA
d_call: TRBD2
v_call: TRBV20-1
j_call: TRBJ2-3
cdr3_aa: CSARDVGSGESKDTQYF
cdr3_nt: TGCAGTGCTAGAGATGTCGGTAGCGGGGAGTCGAAAGATACGCAGTATTTT

clone_size: few
d_call: TRBD1
v_call: TRBV12-3/TRBV12-4
j_call: TRBJ2-7
cdr3_aa: CASSEGQARPYEQYF
cdr3_nt: TGTGCCAGCAGTGAGGGACAGGCCAGACCTTACGAGCAGTACTTC

clone_size: NA
d_call: NA
v_call: TRBV3-1
j_call: TRBJ2-7
cdr3_aa: CASSQDGGDGGEQYF
cdr3_nt: TGTGCCAGCAGCCAAGACGGAGGGGACGGGGGTGAGCAGTACTTC

clone_size: NA
d_call: TRBD1
v_call: TRBV3-1
j_call: TRBJ1-1
cdr3_aa: CASSPPGQLNTEAFF
cdr3_nt: TGTGCCAGCAGCCCTCCGGGACAGTTGAACACTGAAGCTTTCTTT

clone_size: NA
d_call: NA
v_call: TRBV29-1
j_call: TRBJ2-5
cdr3_aa: CTVVGNTYEQYF
cdr3_nt: TGCACCGTGGTGGGGAACACATATGAGCAGTACTTC

clone_size: NA
d_call: TRBD2
v_call: TRBV6-4
j_call: TRBJ2-3
cdr3_aa: CASSGGAGGYPSTDTQYF
cdr3_nt: TGTGCCAGCAGTGGCGGAGCGGGGGGGTACCCTAGCACAGATACGCAGTATTTT

clone_size: few
d_call: TRBD1
v_call: TRBV18
j_call: TRBJ2-7
cdr3_aa: CASSSFPGQSYEQYF
cdr3_nt: TGTGCCAGCTCATCCTTTCCGGGACAGTCCTACGAGCAGTACTTC

clone_size: few
d_call: TRBD1
v_call: TRBV12-3/TRBV12-4
j_call: TRBJ1-2
cdr3_aa: CASSLAGQGVNYGYTF
cdr3_nt: TGTGCCAGCAGTTTGGCGGGACAGGGGGTTAACTATGGCTACACCTTC

clone_size: NA
d_call: NA
v_call: TRBV29-1
j_call: TRBJ1-2
cdr3_aa: CSGSVSNYGYTF
cdr3_nt: TGCAGCGGCTCGGTCAGCAACTATGGCTACACCTTC

clone_size: NA
d_call: TRBD1
v_call: TRBV29-1
j_call: TRBJ2-5
cdr3_aa: CSANPGTGTETQYF
cdr3_nt: TGCAGCGCGAACCCCGGGACAGGGACAGAGACCCAGTACTTC

clone_size: NA
d_call: NA
v_call: TRBV3-1
j_call: TRBJ2-1
cdr3_aa: CASSPQDYEQFF
cdr3_nt: TGTGCCAGCAGCCCACAGGACTATGAGCAGTTCTTC

clone_size: NA
d_call: TRBD1
v_call: TRBV29-1
j_call: TRBJ2-1
cdr3_aa: CSLRQGKGDEQFF
cdr3_nt: TGCAGCCTGAGACAGGGTAAAGGGGATGAGCAGTTCTTC

clone_size: NA
d_call: TRBD1
v_call: TRBV7-8
j_call: TRBJ2-1
cdr3_aa: CASSSTGQGIYNEQFF
cdr3_nt: TGTGCCAGCAGCTCCACGGGACAGGGAATTTACAATGAGCAGTTCTTC

clone_size: few
d_call: NA
v_call: TRBV20-1
j_call: TRBJ1-2
cdr3_aa: CSARDPAEANYGYTF
cdr3_nt: TGCAGTGCTAGAGATCCGGCGGAGGCTAACTATGGCTACACCTTC

clone_size: NA
d_call: TRBD1
v_call: TRBV6-1
j_call: TRBJ1-2
cdr3_aa: CASSGLTGQGQFYGYTF
cdr3_nt: TGTGCCAGCAGTGGTTTAACCGGACAGGGGCAGTTCTATGGCTACACCTTC

clone_size: few
d_call: NA
v_call: TRBV9
j_call: TRBJ2-5
cdr3_aa: CASSDDYRETQYF
cdr3_nt: TGTGCCAGCAGCGACGACTACCGGGAGACCCAGTACTTC

clone_size: few
d_call: TRBD1
v_call: TRBV11-1
j_call: TRBJ2-7
cdr3_aa: CASSDRQGDSYEQYF
cdr3_nt: TGTGCCAGCAGCGACCGACAGGGGGACTCCTACGAGCAGTACTTC

clone_size: NA
d_call: NA
v_call: TRBV27
j_call: TRBJ2-7
cdr3_aa: CASSPGDNPSEQYF
cdr3_nt: TGTGCCAGCAGCCCAGGGGACAATCCTAGCGAGCAGTACTTC

clone_size: NA
d_call: NA
v_call: TRBV12-3/TRBV12-4
j_call: TRBJ2-7
cdr3_aa: CASSFYPGDYEQYF
cdr3_nt: TGTGCCAGCAGTTTCTACCCGGGCGACTACGAGCAGTACTTC

clone_size: NA
d_call: TRBD2
v_call: TRBV20-1
j_call: TRBJ2-6
cdr3_aa: CSARVVGLPISGANVPTF
cdr3_nt: TGCAGTGCTAGGGTCGTGGGACTACCTATCTCTGGGGCCAACGTCCCGACTTTC

clone_size: NA
d_call: TRBD2
v_call: TRBV9
j_call: TRBJ2-5
cdr3_aa: CASSVGTSGGETQYF
cdr3_nt: TGTGCCAGCAGCGTGGGGACTAGCGGGGGAGAGACCCAGTACTTC

clone_size: NA
d_call: NA
v_call: TRBV29-1
j_call: TRBJ2-2
cdr3_aa: CSVVAGGGMAGELFF
cdr3_nt: TGCAGCGTTGTTGCCGGGGGCGGTATGGCCGGGGAGCTGTTTTTT

clone_size: NA
d_call: NA
v_call: TRBV24-1
j_call: TRBJ2-3
cdr3_aa: CATSDSRAPTQYF
cdr3_nt: TGTGCCACCAGTGATTCCCGGGCACCTACGCAGTATTTT

clone_size: NA
d_call: NA
v_call: TRBV4-1
j_call: TRBJ1-4
cdr3_aa: CASSPGRGTNEKLFF
cdr3_nt: TGCGCCAGCAGCCCAGGGAGGGGCACTAATGAAAAACTGTTTTTT

clone_size: NA
d_call: TRBD1
v_call: TRBV4-3
j_call: TRBJ1-1
cdr3_aa: CASSQTGVNTEAFF
cdr3_nt: TGCGCCAGCAGCCAGACAGGGGTGAACACTGAAGCTTTCTTT

clone_size: NA
d_call: NA
v_call: TRBV30
j_call: TRBJ2-7
cdr3_aa: CAWSRDLLNYEQYF
cdr3_nt: TGTGCCTGGAGTCGGGACCTCCTAAACTACGAGCAGTACTTC

clone_size: few
d_call: NA
v_call: TRBV24-1
j_call: TRBJ1-2
cdr3_aa: CATSDLGVNGYTF
cdr3_nt: TGTGCCACCAGTGATTTAGGGGTCAATGGCTACACCTTC

clone_size: NA
d_call: TRBD1
v_call: TRBV4-1
j_call: TRBJ1-2
cdr3_aa: CASSQDVQAGGYGYTF
cdr3_nt: TGCGCCAGCAGCCAAGATGTGCAGGCAGGGGGCTATGGCTACACCTTC

clone_size: few
d_call: NA
v_call: TRBV5-6
j_call: TRBJ2-1
cdr3_aa: CASSLGRAGNEQFF
cdr3_nt: TGTGCCAGCAGCTTGGGTAGGGCGGGCAATGAGCAGTTCTTC

clone_size: NA
d_call: NA
v_call: TRBV28
j_call: TRBJ1-5
cdr3_aa: CASSLPTTGQPQHF
cdr3_nt: TGTGCCAGCAGTTTACCAACCACTGGTCAGCCCCAGCATTTT

clone_size: NA
d_call: TRBD1
v_call: TRBV24-1
j_call: TRBJ2-3
cdr3_aa: CATSDRTGESTDTQYF
cdr3_nt: TGTGCCACCAGTGATCGGACAGGGGAGAGCACAGATACGCAGTATTTT

clone_size: once
d_call: TRBD1
v_call: TRBV5-6
j_call: TRBJ2-5
cdr3_aa: CASSLITGGFQETQYF
cdr3_nt: TGTGCCAGCAGCTTGATAACAGGGGGTTTTCAAGAGACCCAGTACTTC

clone_size: NA
d_call: TRBD2
v_call: TRBV6-5
j_call: TRBJ2-7
cdr3_aa: CACSYQRGSYEQYF
cdr3_nt: TGTGCCTGCAGTTACCAGCGGGGGTCCTACGAGCAGTACTTC